The 8 T cell receptor beta chains in this list originate from one sample, sequenced in a study of technical replicates of blood from a few donors. Produced via immunoSEQ multiplex PCR; TCRdb's table is partial and in-frame only. The sample has fewer than 80,000 clones; about 86% are singletons. The specimen sequenced was PBMCs. The origin of the receptors is a human donor in good health. Some clones in this sample may be carry-over from other donors' samples.

This clone appeared once. This sequence joins TRBV7-2 and TRBJ2-4; D is possibly TRBD2 (5 bases). Trimming left V 4 bases short and J 0 bases short, with 13 bases between. This CDR3 comprises 16 residues. The V gene's germline CDR1 is SGHTA and CDR2 FQGNSA. The chain's CDR3 is CASSSPGVLAKNIQYF. The CDR3 bases are TGTGCCAGCAGCTCCCCCGGGGTACTAGCCAAAAACATTCAGTACTTC.

The chain joins TRBV10-3 to TRBJ2-7; 9 positions agree with TRBD2. The germline V gene has CDR1 ENHRY and CDR2 SYGVKD. Trimming at V came to 5 bases and at J to 6 bases, leaving 8 bases not matched to a gene. The CDR3 totals 14 residues. CDR3 residues: CAISIAGADGEQYF. The CDR3 DNA sequence: TGTGCCATCAGTATAGCGGGAGCTGATGGCGAGCAGTACTTC.

J is TRBJ2-7 and V is TRBV9; weak D call: TRBD2 (5 bases). V was clipped by 4 bases and J by 2 bases, with 13 bases between them. The germline V gene has CDR1 SGDLS and CDR2 YYNGEE. The CDR3 sequence is 14 residues long. Here the CDR3 reads CASSPMTGTYEQYF. DNA of the CDR3: TGTGCCAGCAGCCCGATGACGGGAACCTACGAGCAGTACTTC.

The chain couples TRBV27 to TRBJ2-5, with D tentatively TRBD2 (6 bases). The germline V and J ends were trimmed by 9 bases and 6 bases, with 11 bases remaining between them. The CDR3 has 11 residues. CDR1 and CDR2 from the germline V gene are MNHEY and SMNVEV (reference sequence). The CDR3, as DNA: TGTGCCAGTCCGGGACTGAAGACCCAGTACTTC. Its protein is CASPGLKTQYF.

The chain joins TRBV30 to TRBJ2-7, with D perhaps TRBD2 (6 bases). CDR1 and CDR2 (germline): GTSNPN, SVGIG (reference sequence). This CDR3 has 13 residues. Trimming removed 3 bases from V and 3 bases from J, with 12 bases in between. The CDR3 region is CAWSRAGIYEQYF. The CDR3 DNA is TGTGCCTGGAGCCGGGCGGGAATCTACGAGCAGTACTTC.

J is TRBJ2-3 and V is TRBV4-2; 9 bases map to TRBD2. This CDR3 contains 17 residues. Germline CDR1 is LGHNA and CDR2 is YNFKEQ. V was pared by 0 bases and J by 3 bases, with 7 bases of the junction left unmatched. This CDR3 reads CASSQDPGLAGTDTQYF. CDR3 coding DNA: TGTGCCAGCAGCCAAGATCCGGGGCTAGCGGGAACAGATACGCAGTATTTT.

The chain couples TRBV7-9 to TRBJ2-3; D not certain. CDR3 size: 12 residues. The ends were cut back, 4 bases at V and 4 bases at J, with 6 bases in the middle. Germline V CDR1 and CDR2: SEHNR, FQNEAQ (reference sequence). The CDR3 nucleotides are TGTGCCAGCAGCTCCCCCTCAGATACGCAGTATTTT. Translation gives CASSSPSDTQYF. The variable domain in full, with the rest retrieved from reference TRBV7-9 and TRBJ2-3, is DTGVSQNPRHKITKRGQNVTFRCDPISEHNRLYWYRQTLGQGPEFLTYFQNEAQLEKSRLLSDRFSAERPKGSFSTLEIQRTEQGDSAMYLCASSSPSDTQYFGPGTRLTVL.

The V gene is TRBV4-3, the J gene TRBJ2-3, with 8 bases lining up with TRBD2. Per the germline V gene, CDR1 is LGHNA and CDR2 is YSLEER. J was trimmed by 9 bases and V by 5 bases; bases with no gene match: 10. The CDR3 totals 14 residues. The CDR3 DNA reads TGCGCCAGCAGCACGGGGGTAGCGGGAAGCACGCAGTATTTT. This codes for CASSTGVAGSTQYF.